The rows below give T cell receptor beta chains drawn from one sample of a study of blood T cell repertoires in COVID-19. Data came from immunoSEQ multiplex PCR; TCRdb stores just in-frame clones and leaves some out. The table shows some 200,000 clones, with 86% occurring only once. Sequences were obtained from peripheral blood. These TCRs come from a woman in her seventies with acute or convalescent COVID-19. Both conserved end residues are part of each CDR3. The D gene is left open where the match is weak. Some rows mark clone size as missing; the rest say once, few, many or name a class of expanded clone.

TGTGCCAGCAGCTTGGGGGGAGTCGGCTCCTACGAGCAGTACTTC,CASSLGGVGSYEQYF,.,15,.,TRBJ2-7,TRBV5-4
TGTGCCAGCAGTTACAAAAGAGATGAAAAACTGTTTTTT,CASSYKRDEKLFF,.,13,.,TRBJ1-4,TRBV6-5
TGTGCCAGCAGTTCGTGGGGGGAGAACTATGGCTACACCTTC,CASSSWGENYGYTF,.,14,.,TRBJ1-2,TRBV28
TGTGCCAGCAGGGAAACTAGCGGGAGGGCCGGCGGGGAGCTGTTTTTT,CASRETSGRAGGELFF,.,16,TRBD2,TRBJ2-2,TRBV7-2
TGTGCCAGTAGTACTGGGGGGGTGAACACTGAAGCTTTCTTT,CASSTGGVNTEAFF,.,14,.,TRBJ1-1,TRBV19
TGTGCCAGCAGTTACGGGGGGGGGTCTGGAAACACCATATATTTT,CASSYGGGSGNTIYF,once,15,.,TRBJ1-3,TRBV6-5
TGTGCCAGCCTGAGGAGGGGGCGCAGTCAGCCCCAGCATTTT,CASLRRGRSQPQHF,.,14,TRBD1,TRBJ1-5,TRBV28
TGTGCCAGCAGCTTGTACCGGACAGCTTTGAACACTGAAGCTTTCTTT,CASSLYRTALNTEAFF,.,16,.,TRBJ1-1,TRBV5-6
TGTGCCAGCAGCACTGACAGGGCTCTGACAGATACGCAGTATTTT,CASSTDRALTDTQYF,.,15,TRBD1,TRBJ2-3,TRBV7-9
TGTGCCAGCAGTGGAGGTACGGGAACTAGCGGGAGGACGGAGACCCAGTACTTC,CASSGGTGTSGRTETQYF,.,18,TRBD2,TRBJ2-5,TRBV6-1
TGCGCCAGCAGCTTCAGGGTGGGAGAGACCCAGTACTTC,CASSFRVGETQYF,.,13,.,TRBJ2-5,TRBV4-1
TGTGCCAGCAGCCTCAGGGAGGGGAACTATGGCTACACCTTC,CASSLREGNYGYTF,.,14,.,TRBJ1-2,TRBV9
TGTGCCAGCAGCAAAGCCCTTAGGAGCTCCTATAATTCACCCCTCCACTTT,CASSKALRSSYNSPLHF,.,17,.,TRBJ1-6,TRBV21-1
TGTGCCAGCAGCTCGGGACAGGGGTCCAATTCACCCCTCCACTTT,CASSSGQGSNSPLHF,.,15,TRBD1,TRBJ1-6,TRBV3-1/TRBV3-2
TGTGCCAGCAGTACCTCCGGGACAGGGTACACTGAAGCTTTCTTT,CASSTSGTGYTEAFF,.,15,TRBD1,TRBJ1-1,TRBV2
TGTGCCAGCAGCCACAGACAGGCCACTGAAGCTTTCTTT,CASSHRQATEAFF,few,13,.,TRBJ1-1,TRBV3-1/TRBV3-2
TGTGCCAGCTCACCACCCGGGACAGTAAACTATGGCTACACCTTC,CASSPPGTVNYGYTF,.,15,TRBD1,TRBJ1-2,TRBV18
TGTGCCAGTAGTATAGAGGGAGCGGGGCCGGGACCGAGGAATGAGCAGTTCTTC,CASSIEGAGPGPRNEQFF,.,18,TRBD2,TRBJ2-1,TRBV19
TGCGCCAGCAGCCAAATACCCCGCGGGATCTACAATGAGCAGTTCTTC,CASSQIPRGIYNEQFF,once,16,.,TRBJ2-1,TRBV4-1
TGTGCCAGCAGACCCGGGACAGGGGTTGGCTACACCTTC,CASRPGTGVGYTF,.,13,TRBD1,TRBJ1-2,TRBV6-6
TGTGCCACCAGCAGGGTTGACTCCCTCTATGGCTACACCTTC,CATSRVDSLYGYTF,.,14,.,TRBJ1-2,TRBV15
TGTGCCAGCAGTGAAGCGGGACAGCATTATGGCTACACCTTC,CASSEAGQHYGYTF,once,14,TRBD1,TRBJ1-2,TRBV6-1
TGTGCCAGCAGTGGCCAGAAAATTAATGAAAAACTGTTTTTT,CASSGQKINEKLFF,.,14,.,TRBJ1-4,TRBV2
TGCGCCAGCAGCTCTCCGGGACTGGGGTCCGATGGCTACACCTTC,CASSSPGLGSDGYTF,once,15,.,TRBJ1-2,TRBV5-1
TGTGCCAGCAGCCACGCGCAGGGTGAGCAGTTCTTC,CASSHAQGEQFF,.,12,.,TRBJ2-1,TRBV14
TGTGCCAGCAGCTTGGGTAGGACTACCGGAGATACGCAGTATTTT,CASSLGRTTGDTQYF,.,15,.,TRBJ2-3,TRBV5-6
TGTGCCAGCGGCAGCAGGGTCGGGACTGAAGCTTTCTTT,CASGSRVGTEAFF,.,13,.,TRBJ1-1,TRBV9
TGCGCCAGCAGCTTGACGGGTTCGGGGGAGACCCAGTACTTC,CASSLTGSGETQYF,.,14,.,TRBJ2-5,TRBV5-1
TGTGCCAGCAGACTAGCGAACTACAATGAGCAGTTCTTC,CASRLANYNEQFF,few,13,TRBD2,TRBJ2-1,TRBV28
TGCGCCAGCAGCTTGGGGGGGACTAGCACCTACGAGCAGTACTTC,CASSLGGTSTYEQYF,few,15,TRBD2,TRBJ2-7,TRBV5-1
TGTGCCAGCAGTTACTCGAGGACAGCTAATTCACCCCTCCACTTT,CASSYSRTANSPLHF,.,15,.,TRBJ1-6,TRBV6-5
TGTGCCAGCAGTCCCCATCCCGGGACAGGGGCGATGAACACTGAAGCTTTCTTT,CASSPHPGTGAMNTEAFF,.,18,TRBD1,TRBJ1-1,TRBV6-2/TRBV6-3
TGTGCCAGCAGCTTAGCTCGGCGGCTAGCGGGAGGTAATGAGCAGTTCTTC,CASSLARRLAGGNEQFF,.,17,TRBD2,TRBJ2-1,TRBV11-1